A selection of T cell receptor beta chains follows, all from one sample in a study of response to subunit inactivated influenza vaccine. TCRdb analysed the RT-PCR reads with MiXCR anew, one entry per CDR3 protein. The sample holds about 520,000 distinct CDR3 sequences, around 25% seen once. The starting material was CD4+ T cells sorted from PBMCs, obtained around 5 days after vaccination. The receptor set was obtained from a man in his forties or fifties who received an inactivated influenza vaccine. Each CDR3 is given with its conserved first and last residue. Each record gives: clone size, D gene, J gene, V gene, CDR3 DNA, CDR3 protein. A D gene is named only where the DNA matches it firmly. Clone size is not always given. Where it is, it says once, few, many or a class for expanded clones.

clone_size: NA; d_call: NA; j_call: TRBJ2-3; v_call: TRBV7-2; cdr3_nt: TGTGCCAGCAGCTCACGGCCCAGGGAATTCCCGCAGTATTTT; cdr3_aa: CASSSRPREFPQYF
clone_size: few; d_call: TRBD2; j_call: TRBJ2-3; v_call: TRBV28; cdr3_nt: TGTGCCAGTAGTTCCTTTTTGCGGGAGATCTCAGATACGCAGTATTTT; cdr3_aa: CASSSFLREISDTQYF
clone_size: few; d_call: NA; j_call: TRBJ2-7; v_call: TRBV12-3/TRBV12-4; cdr3_nt: TGTGCCAGCAGTTTCAGGGGAGGTGAGCAGTACTTC; cdr3_aa: CASSFRGGEQYF
clone_size: NA; d_call: TRBD2; j_call: TRBJ2-1; v_call: TRBV20-1; cdr3_nt: TGCAGTGCTAGAGATTTGACTAGCGGGAGGGTGTTCGATCTCAATGAGCAGTTCTTC; cdr3_aa: CSARDLTSGRVFDLNEQFF
clone_size: many; d_call: NA; j_call: TRBJ1-4; v_call: TRBV2; cdr3_nt: TGTGCCAGCAGGATAACCCTCAGGGCCGAAAAACTGTTTTTT; cdr3_aa: CASRITLRAEKLFF
clone_size: NA; d_call: NA; j_call: TRBJ2-5; v_call: TRBV7-7; cdr3_nt: TGTGCTAGCGCAGTTGGCGGGTTGGCAGAGACCCAGTACTTC; cdr3_aa: CASAVGGLAETQYF
clone_size: once; d_call: TRBD2; j_call: TRBJ2-1; v_call: TRBV4-2; cdr3_nt: TGTGCGAGCAGCCGGCCGAGGGCGGGAGTTAGGGATGAGCAGTTCTTC; cdr3_aa: CASSRPRAGVRDEQFF
clone_size: few; d_call: NA; j_call: TRBJ2-2; v_call: TRBV2; cdr3_nt: TGTGCCAGCAGTGAGGGGACCGGGGAGCTGTTTTTT; cdr3_aa: CASSEGTGELFF
clone_size: NA; d_call: NA; j_call: TRBJ1-6; v_call: TRBV12-3/TRBV12-4; cdr3_nt: TGTGCCAGCAGTAACAGCAATTCACCCCTCCACTTT; cdr3_aa: CASSNSNSPLHF
clone_size: NA; d_call: NA; j_call: TRBJ2-1; v_call: TRBV5-1; cdr3_nt: TGCGCCAGCAGCTCTCAACCCGGGACAATGGAGCAGTTCTTC; cdr3_aa: CASSSQPGTMEQFF
clone_size: few; d_call: NA; j_call: TRBJ2-2; v_call: TRBV25-1; cdr3_nt: TGTGCCAGCAGCCAGACCGGGGAGCTGTTTTTT; cdr3_aa: CASSQTGELFF
clone_size: NA; d_call: NA; j_call: TRBJ2-4; v_call: TRBV11-2; cdr3_nt: TGTGCCAGCAGGCCAGCAAGTATTATAGCCAAAAACATTCAGTACTTC; cdr3_aa: CASRPASIIAKNIQYF
clone_size: many; d_call: NA; j_call: TRBJ2-5; v_call: TRBV5-6; cdr3_nt: TGTGCCAGCAGCTTGTTAGAAGAGACCCAGTACTTC; cdr3_aa: CASSLLEETQYF
clone_size: NA; d_call: TRBD1; j_call: TRBJ2-7; v_call: TRBV5-5; cdr3_nt: TGTGCCAGCAGCTTGGTGAACCGGGACAGCCAGGCCGGGCAGTACTTC; cdr3_aa: CASSLVNRDSQAGQYF
clone_size: NA; d_call: NA; j_call: TRBJ2-5; v_call: TRBV10-3; cdr3_nt: TGTGCCATCAGTGGGTGGGGGCACCAACAAGAGACCCAGTACTTC; cdr3_aa: CAISGWGHQQETQYF
clone_size: many; d_call: TRBD2; j_call: TRBJ2-7; v_call: TRBV20-1; cdr3_nt: TGCAGTGCTAGAGATCGGACTAGCGGGAGAGGCGAGCAGTACTTC; cdr3_aa: CSARDRTSGRGEQYF
clone_size: NA; d_call: NA; j_call: TRBJ1-1; v_call: TRBV6-2/TRBV6-3; cdr3_nt: TGTGCCAGCAGTTACTCTACGCATTCGAACACTGAAGCTTTCTTT; cdr3_aa: CASSYSTHSNTEAFF
clone_size: few; d_call: NA; j_call: TRBJ2-1; v_call: TRBV20-1; cdr3_nt: TGCAGTGCCTGGCTACGGGAAGCTGGCTACAATGAGCAGTTCTTC; cdr3_aa: CSAWLREAGYNEQFF
clone_size: few; d_call: NA; j_call: TRBJ2-5; v_call: TRBV4-2; cdr3_nt: TGTGCCAGCAGCCAGGACAACCGGGACGTGGAGACCCAGTACTTC; cdr3_aa: CASSQDNRDVETQYF
clone_size: few; d_call: NA; j_call: TRBJ1-5; v_call: TRBV20-1; cdr3_nt: TGCAGTGCTAGAGGAACGGGATCCCTGAAGAAGGACAATCAGCCCCAGCATTTT; cdr3_aa: CSARGTGSLKKDNQPQHF
clone_size: NA; d_call: NA; j_call: TRBJ2-3; v_call: TRBV6-1; cdr3_nt: TGTGCCAGCAAAGGCAGGGGCACAGATACGCAGTATTTT; cdr3_aa: CASKGRGTDTQYF
clone_size: few; d_call: TRBD1; j_call: TRBJ1-1; v_call: TRBV7-2; cdr3_nt: TGTGCCAGCAGCCGCGCAGGGGGCGGGCCACACTTAGAAGCTTTCTTT; cdr3_aa: CASSRAGGGPHLEAFF
clone_size: many; d_call: NA; j_call: TRBJ2-7; v_call: TRBV12-3/TRBV12-4; cdr3_nt: TGTGCCAGCAGTCCCCGGACAGCTCTCCACTCCTACGAGCAGTACTTC; cdr3_aa: CASSPRTALHSYEQYF
clone_size: NA; d_call: TRBD1; j_call: TRBJ1-1; v_call: TRBV29-1; cdr3_nt: TGCAGCGTTGGAGGACAGGGAGTGAGAGCTGAAGCTTTCTTT; cdr3_aa: CSVGGQGVRAEAFF
clone_size: NA; d_call: TRBD1; j_call: TRBJ2-5; v_call: TRBV5-1; cdr3_nt: TGCGCCAGCTCGTCCGGGACAGGGGGCGTGTTGGAGACCCAGTACTTC; cdr3_aa: CASSSGTGGVLETQYF
clone_size: NA; d_call: NA; j_call: TRBJ2-5; v_call: TRBV7-2; cdr3_nt: TGTGCCAGCAGCCCAGAACCCTCCCAAGAGACCCAGTACTTC; cdr3_aa: CASSPEPSQETQYF
clone_size: few; d_call: NA; j_call: TRBJ2-7; v_call: TRBV5-6; cdr3_nt: TGTGCCAGCAGCAACACGGACTACGAGCAGTACTTC; cdr3_aa: CASSNTDYEQYF
clone_size: few; d_call: TRBD2; j_call: TRBJ2-2; v_call: TRBV5-1; cdr3_nt: TGCGCCAGCAGCTTAGCAAGCGGGGCCGCTACCGGGGAGCTGTTTTTT; cdr3_aa: CASSLASGAATGELFF
clone_size: NA; d_call: NA; j_call: TRBJ2-5; v_call: TRBV12-3/TRBV12-4; cdr3_nt: TGTGCCAGCGCGGGGTCAGAGACCCAGTACTTC; cdr3_aa: CASAGSETQYF
clone_size: NA; d_call: NA; j_call: TRBJ1-4; v_call: TRBV5-1; cdr3_nt: TGCGCCAGCAGCTTGGAAGGGGCATTTAATGAAAAACTGTTTTTT; cdr3_aa: CASSLEGAFNEKLFF
clone_size: many; d_call: NA; j_call: TRBJ2-7; v_call: TRBV7-9; cdr3_nt: TGTGCCAGCAGCGGCCCGAGGGGCTACGAGCAGTACTTC; cdr3_aa: CASSGPRGYEQYF
clone_size: NA; d_call: NA; j_call: TRBJ2-7; v_call: TRBV24-1; cdr3_nt: TGTGCCACCAGTGGAACGGGAGTGGGAGGTGGCGAGCAGTACTTC; cdr3_aa: CATSGTGVGGGEQYF
clone_size: NA; d_call: NA; j_call: TRBJ2-7; v_call: TRBV7-6; cdr3_nt: TGTGCCAGCAGCTTGGAAGGTAGCTCTGGCGAGCAGTACTTC; cdr3_aa: CASSLEGSSGEQYF
clone_size: few; d_call: TRBD1; j_call: TRBJ1-4; v_call: TRBV25-1; cdr3_nt: TGTGCCGACAGAGGGCCACCCCAGGGGGGTAATGAAAAACTGTTTTTT; cdr3_aa: CADRGPPQGGNEKLFF
clone_size: NA; d_call: NA; j_call: TRBJ1-5; v_call: TRBV12-3/TRBV12-4; cdr3_nt: TGTGCCAGCAGTTTGTCGACACCCCTGATCCAGCCCCAGCATTTT; cdr3_aa: CASSLSTPLIQPQHF
clone_size: NA; d_call: TRBD1; j_call: TRBJ1-4; v_call: TRBV12-3/TRBV12-4; cdr3_nt: TGTGCCAGCAGTCCTGACAGGGAGGTTGGAAAACTGTTTTTT; cdr3_aa: CASSPDREVGKLFF
clone_size: few; d_call: NA; j_call: TRBJ2-1; v_call: TRBV30; cdr3_nt: TGTGCCGGTGGCAGCTCCTACAATGAGCAGTTCTTC; cdr3_aa: CAGGSSYNEQFF
clone_size: once; d_call: NA; j_call: TRBJ1-1; v_call: TRBV29-1; cdr3_nt: TGCAGCGTTGGGGCCCTCATGAACACTGAAGCTTTCTTT; cdr3_aa: CSVGALMNTEAFF
clone_size: NA; d_call: NA; j_call: TRBJ2-2; v_call: TRBV29-1; cdr3_nt: TGCAGCGCGATGGAAGCGAACACCGGGGAGCTGTTTTTT; cdr3_aa: CSAMEANTGELFF
clone_size: few; d_call: TRBD1; j_call: TRBJ1-4; v_call: TRBV28; cdr3_nt: TGTGCCAGCAAAACTCCGGGACAGTCTAATGAAAAACTGTTTTTT; cdr3_aa: CASKTPGQSNEKLFF
clone_size: NA; d_call: NA; j_call: TRBJ1-5; v_call: TRBV7-8; cdr3_nt: TGTGCCAGCAGCCGAAGCGGTCAGCCCCAGCATTTT; cdr3_aa: CASSRSGQPQHF
clone_size: few; d_call: NA; j_call: TRBJ2-4; v_call: TRBV5-5; cdr3_nt: TGTGCCAGCAGCTTGGAGGTTGTAGGGTCCATTCAGTACTTC; cdr3_aa: CASSLEVVGSIQYF
clone_size: few; d_call: TRBD2; j_call: TRBJ2-7; v_call: TRBV5-1; cdr3_nt: TGCGCCAGCAGCTTTGGAGGGAGGGCTAACGAGCAGTACTTC; cdr3_aa: CASSFGGRANEQYF
clone_size: NA; d_call: NA; j_call: TRBJ2-1; v_call: TRBV10-3; cdr3_nt: TGTGCCATCAGTGAACGGCGTGATGAGCAGTTCTTC; cdr3_aa: CAISERRDEQFF
clone_size: few; d_call: NA; j_call: TRBJ1-5; v_call: TRBV12-3/TRBV12-4; cdr3_nt: TGTGCCAGCAGTCAGGAGTCTCCCCCGCTGACGTCCCAGCATTTT; cdr3_aa: CASSQESPPLTSQHF
clone_size: once; d_call: TRBD2; j_call: TRBJ2-1; v_call: TRBV20-1; cdr3_nt: TGCAGTGCCACCGCACTAGCGGGGGGTTACAATGAGCAGTTCTTC; cdr3_aa: CSATALAGGYNEQFF
clone_size: few; d_call: NA; j_call: TRBJ2-3; v_call: TRBV12-3/TRBV12-4; cdr3_nt: TGTGCCAGCAGTATACAGGATACAGATACGCAGTATTTT; cdr3_aa: CASSIQDTDTQYF
clone_size: NA; d_call: NA; j_call: TRBJ2-1; v_call: TRBV28; cdr3_nt: TGTGCCAGCAGTTTATTTGACGGGAGCTCCTACAATGAGCAGTTCTTC; cdr3_aa: CASSLFDGSSYNEQFF
clone_size: few; d_call: NA; j_call: TRBJ2-3; v_call: TRBV28; cdr3_nt: TGTGCCAGCAGTTTTCTAGCGCCCACAGATACGCAGTATTTT; cdr3_aa: CASSFLAPTDTQYF
clone_size: few; d_call: TRBD2; j_call: TRBJ2-2; v_call: TRBV5-1; cdr3_nt: TGCGCCAGCAGCATTCAAGTACTAGCGGGGGGCAACACCGGGGAGCTGTTTTTT; cdr3_aa: CASSIQVLAGGNTGELFF
clone_size: few; d_call: TRBD1; j_call: TRBJ2-7; v_call: TRBV18; cdr3_nt: TGTGCCAGCTCACCCGAGGACAGGTTTTCCGAGCAGTACTTC; cdr3_aa: CASSPEDRFSEQYF
clone_size: few; d_call: TRBD2; j_call: TRBJ2-5; v_call: TRBV29-1; cdr3_nt: TGCAGCGTTGTGGTAGGAGCGGGAGCGACCCAGTACTTC; cdr3_aa: CSVVVGAGATQYF
clone_size: few; d_call: NA; j_call: TRBJ2-1; v_call: TRBV11-1; cdr3_nt: TGTGCCAGCAGCTTAGCACTGCGGGGAGGTGATGAGCAGTTCTTC; cdr3_aa: CASSLALRGGDEQFF
clone_size: NA; d_call: NA; j_call: TRBJ1-2; v_call: TRBV3-1; cdr3_nt: TGTGCCAGCAGCCACCGGGACTTGGATGGCTACACCTTC; cdr3_aa: CASSHRDLDGYTF
clone_size: many; d_call: TRBD1; j_call: TRBJ2-3; v_call: TRBV12-3/TRBV12-4; cdr3_nt: TGTGCCAGCAGAGCCACAGGGGTTGACACAGATACGCAGTATTTT; cdr3_aa: CASRATGVDTDTQYF
clone_size: few; d_call: NA; j_call: TRBJ1-1; v_call: TRBV5-5; cdr3_nt: TGTGCCAGCAGCTTGTTTAGACAGCCAAACACTGAAGCTTTCTTT; cdr3_aa: CASSLFRQPNTEAFF
clone_size: few; d_call: TRBD2; j_call: TRBJ2-5; v_call: TRBV7-3; cdr3_nt: TGTGCCAGCAGCCCTCGTAGCGGGGTTACGGAGACCCAGTACTTC; cdr3_aa: CASSPRSGVTETQYF
clone_size: NA; d_call: NA; j_call: TRBJ2-1; v_call: TRBV19; cdr3_nt: TGTGCCAGTAGTATTCGGTGGGCTACTGATGAGCAGTTCTTC; cdr3_aa: CASSIRWATDEQFF
clone_size: NA; d_call: TRBD1; j_call: TRBJ1-4; v_call: TRBV5-1; cdr3_nt: TGCGCCAGCAGCACCCACAGGGGCGGTAATGAAAAACTGTTTTTT; cdr3_aa: CASSTHRGGNEKLFF
clone_size: few; d_call: TRBD2; j_call: TRBJ2-1; v_call: TRBV4-1; cdr3_nt: TGCGCCAGCAGCCAAGGTGGGGCTAGCGGGAGTGGGGTCAATGAGCAGTTCTTC; cdr3_aa: CASSQGGASGSGVNEQFF